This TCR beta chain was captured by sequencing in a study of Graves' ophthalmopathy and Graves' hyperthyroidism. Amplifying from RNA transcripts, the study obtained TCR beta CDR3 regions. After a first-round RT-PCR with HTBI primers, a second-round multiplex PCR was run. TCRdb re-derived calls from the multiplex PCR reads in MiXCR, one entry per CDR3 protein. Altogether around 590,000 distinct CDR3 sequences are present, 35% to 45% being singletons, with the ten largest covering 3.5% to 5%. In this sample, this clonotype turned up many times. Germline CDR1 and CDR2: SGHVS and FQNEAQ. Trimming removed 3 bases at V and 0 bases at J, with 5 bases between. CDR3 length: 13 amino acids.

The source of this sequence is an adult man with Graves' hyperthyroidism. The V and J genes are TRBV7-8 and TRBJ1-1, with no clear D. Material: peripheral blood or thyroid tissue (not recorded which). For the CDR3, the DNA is TGTGCCAGCAGCTTTATTATGAACACTGAAGCTTTCTTT. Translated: CASSFIMNTEAFF.